The clone carrying this T cell receptor (beta chain) was counted only a few times. Its antigen is still unknown. The sample belongs to a study of brain metastases from non-small cell lung cancer. The study, taken as a whole, reports: TCR repertoires overlapped largely between brain metastases and matched primaries.

This table comes from immunoSEQ multiplex PCR, and its TCRdb copy is limited to in-frame clones, with some not included. The sample carries over 1,000 clones, 83% recorded once. Germline loops: CDR1 MNHEY, CDR2 SMNVEV (reference sequence). The V and J ends lost 3 bases and 0 bases respectively, with 8 bases between them. The length of the CDR3 is 14 residues. The TCR originated in a donor aged 40 or older with non-small cell lung cancer. The specimen sequenced was tissue from a brain metastasis. The chain links TRBV27 to TRBJ1-2, with D unresolved. The CDR3 DNA follows: TGTGCCAGCAGTTTTTCAGTTTCTAACTATGGCTACACCTTC. It is translated as CASSFSVSNYGYTF.